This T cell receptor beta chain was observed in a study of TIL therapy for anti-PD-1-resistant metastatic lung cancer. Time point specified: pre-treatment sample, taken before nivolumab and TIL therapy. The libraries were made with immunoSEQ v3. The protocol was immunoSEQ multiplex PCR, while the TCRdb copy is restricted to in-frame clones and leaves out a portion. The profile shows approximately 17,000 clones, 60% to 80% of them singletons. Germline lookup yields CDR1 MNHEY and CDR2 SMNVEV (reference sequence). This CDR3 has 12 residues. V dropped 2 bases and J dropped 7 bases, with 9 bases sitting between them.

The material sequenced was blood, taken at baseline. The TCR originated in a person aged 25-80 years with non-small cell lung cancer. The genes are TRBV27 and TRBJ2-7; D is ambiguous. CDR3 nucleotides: TGTGCCAGCAGTTTAGGCAGATGGGAGCAGTACTTC. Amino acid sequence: CASSLGRWEQYF.